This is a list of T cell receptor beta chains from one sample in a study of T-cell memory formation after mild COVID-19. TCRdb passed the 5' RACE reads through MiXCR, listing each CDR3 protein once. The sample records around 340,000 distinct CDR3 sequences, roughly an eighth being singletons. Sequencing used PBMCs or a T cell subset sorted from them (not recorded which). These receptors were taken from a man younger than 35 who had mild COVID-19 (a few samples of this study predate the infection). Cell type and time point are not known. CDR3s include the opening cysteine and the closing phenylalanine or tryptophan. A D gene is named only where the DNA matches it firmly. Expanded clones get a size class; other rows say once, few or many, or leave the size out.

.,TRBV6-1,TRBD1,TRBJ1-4,CASSYRGSEKLFF,TGTGCCAGCAGCTACAGGGGATCTGAAAAACTGTTTTTT
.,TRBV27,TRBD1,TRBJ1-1,CASSLWSDRGEAFF,TGTGCCAGCAGTTTATGGAGCGACAGGGGAGAAGCTTTCTTT
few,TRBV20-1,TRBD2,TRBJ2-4,CSASRLAENIQYF,TGCAGTGCTTCTCGACTAGCGGAGAACATTCAGTACTTC
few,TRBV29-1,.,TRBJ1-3,CSVDGTGNTIYF,TGCAGCGTTGACGGGACTGGAAACACCATATATTTT
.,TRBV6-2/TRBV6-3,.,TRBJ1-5,CASKTRSNQPQHF,TGTGCCAGCAAGACTCGGAGCAATCAGCCCCAGCATTTT
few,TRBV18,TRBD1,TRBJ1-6,CASSPGQGESPLHF,TGTGCCAGCTCACCGGGACAGGGGGAATCACCCCTCCACTTT
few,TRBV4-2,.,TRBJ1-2,CASSQGIHYGYTF,TGTGCCAGCAGCCAAGGGATCCACTATGGCTACACCTTC
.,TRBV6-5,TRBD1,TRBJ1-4,CASSFGGQRYEKLFF,TGTGCCAGCAGTTTCGGGGGACAGAGATATGAAAAACTGTTTTTT
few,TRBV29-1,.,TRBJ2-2,CSVSGALTGELFF,TGCAGCGTGTCCGGGGCGCTCACCGGGGAGCTGTTTTTT
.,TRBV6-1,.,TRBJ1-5,CASSEVPGNQPQHF,TGTGCCAGCAGTGAGGTCCCAGGCAATCAGCCCCAGCATTTT
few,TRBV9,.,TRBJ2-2,CASRLSQGTGELFF,TGTGCCAGCCGACTATCCCAGGGGACGGGGGAGCTGTTTTTT
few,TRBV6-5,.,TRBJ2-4,CASRKSGTKNIQYF,TGTGCCAGCAGAAAAAGCGGCACCAAAAACATTCAGTACTTC
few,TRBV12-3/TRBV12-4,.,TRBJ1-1,CATTDTEAFF,TGTGCCACCACGGACACTGAAGCTTTCTTT
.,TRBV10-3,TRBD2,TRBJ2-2,CATGREGGELFF,TGTGCCACCGGTAGGGAGGGCGGGGAGCTGTTTTTT
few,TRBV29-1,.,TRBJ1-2,CSGTPASGGYTF,TGCAGCGGGACGCCAGCGTCGGGAGGCTACACCTTC
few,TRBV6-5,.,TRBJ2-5,CASSYSFEVSQYF,TGTGCCAGCAGTTACTCGTTCGAGGTGTCCCAGTACTTC
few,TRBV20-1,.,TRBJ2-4,CSARDSTAKNIQYF,TGCAGTGCTAGAGACAGTACCGCCAAAAACATTCAGTACTTC
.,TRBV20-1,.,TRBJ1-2,CSVAGDNYGYTF,TGCAGTGTGGCAGGGGATAACTATGGCTACACCTTC
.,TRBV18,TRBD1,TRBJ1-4,CASSPGTGDNEKLFF,TGTGCCAGCTCACCAGGGACAGGGGATAATGAAAAACTGTTTTTT
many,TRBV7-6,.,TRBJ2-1,CASSLTHNEQFF,TGTGCCAGCAGCCTGACCCACAATGAGCAGTTCTTC
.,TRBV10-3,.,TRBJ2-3,CAITANGVDSTDTQYF,TGTGCCATCACCGCGAATGGGGTAGATAGCACAGATACGCAGTATTTT
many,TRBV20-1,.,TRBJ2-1,CSARDLSGTGEQFF,TGCAGTGCTAGAGATCTGTCCGGGACGGGTGAGCAGTTCTTC
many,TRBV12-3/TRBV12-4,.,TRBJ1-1,CASSLGGLTEAFF,TGTGCCAGCAGTTTAGGGGGCCTCACTGAAGCTTTCTTT
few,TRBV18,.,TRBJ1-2,CASSPFSAGSDYGYTF,TGTGCCAGCTCACCTTTTTCAGCGGGGTCCGACTATGGCTACACCTTC
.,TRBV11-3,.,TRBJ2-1,CASSPSWGAGNEQFF,TGTGCCAGCAGCCCATCTTGGGGGGCCGGGAATGAGCAGTTCTTC
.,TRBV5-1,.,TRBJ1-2,CASGRENYGYTF,TGCGCCAGCGGACGGGAGAACTATGGCTACACCTTC
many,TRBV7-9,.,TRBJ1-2,CASGQGLGYGYTF,TGTGCCAGCGGACAAGGACTTGGCTATGGCTACACCTTC
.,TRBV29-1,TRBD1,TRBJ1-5,CSVVQGNWQPQHF,TGCAGCGTCGTACAGGGGAACTGGCAGCCCCAGCATTTT
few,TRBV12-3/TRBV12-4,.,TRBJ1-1,CASRNMNTEAFF,TGTGCCAGCAGGAATATGAACACTGAAGCTTTCTTT
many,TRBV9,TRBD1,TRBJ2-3,CASSDRDRLLNTQYF,TGTGCCAGCAGCGACCGGGACAGGCTCCTTAATACGCAGTATTTT
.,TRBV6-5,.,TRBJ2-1,CASSYRWGDEQFF,TGTGCCAGCAGTTACCGCTGGGGGGATGAGCAGTTCTTC
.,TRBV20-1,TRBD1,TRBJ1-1,CSGAGTDNTEAFF,TGCAGTGGAGCCGGGACAGATAACACTGAAGCTTTCTTT
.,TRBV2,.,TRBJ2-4,CASVVGVKNIQYF,TGTGCCAGCGTTGTGGGGGTCAAAAACATTCAGTACTTC
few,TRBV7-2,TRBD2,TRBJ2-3,CASRHEAGGPSDTQYF,TGTGCCAGCAGACATGAAGCGGGGGGGCCCTCAGATACGCAGTATTTT
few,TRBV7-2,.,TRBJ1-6,CASSFEWGNSPLHF,TGTGCCAGCAGCTTCGAATGGGGAAATTCACCCCTCCACTTT
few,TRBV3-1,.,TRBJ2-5,CASSQVRAEGETQYF,TGTGCCAGCAGCCAAGTCCGCGCCGAGGGAGAGACCCAGTACTTC
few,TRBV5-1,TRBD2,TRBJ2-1,CASRTGRGGGNEQFF,TGCGCCAGCAGGACTGGGCGGGGGGGCGGAAATGAGCAGTTCTTC
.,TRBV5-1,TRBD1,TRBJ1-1,CASSPQTGTVEAFF,TGCGCCAGCAGCCCGCAGACAGGGACGGTTGAAGCTTTCTTT
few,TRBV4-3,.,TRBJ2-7,CASSQDIAGAEIEQYF,TGCGCCAGCAGCCAAGATATTGCGGGGGCCGAGATTGAGCAGTACTTC
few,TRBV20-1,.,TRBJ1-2,CSARRDYGYTF,TGCAGTGCCCGGAGGGACTATGGCTACACCTTC
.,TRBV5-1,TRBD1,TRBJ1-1,CASSWGTGGNTEAFF,TGCGCCAGCAGCTGGGGGACAGGGGGCAACACTGAAGCTTTCTTT
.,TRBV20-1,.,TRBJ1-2,CSARARAGGYTF,TGCAGTGCTAGAGCCCGGGCTGGAGGCTACACCTTC
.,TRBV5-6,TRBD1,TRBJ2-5,CASSGSRGRETQYF,TGTGCCAGCAGCGGATCTAGGGGGCGGGAGACCCAGTACTTC
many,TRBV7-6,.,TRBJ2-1,CASSLRDSSYNEQFF,TGTGCCAGCAGCTTAAGAGACTCCTCCTACAATGAGCAGTTCTTC
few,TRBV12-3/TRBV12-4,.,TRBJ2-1,CASTLTAGSPFF,TGTGCCAGCACCCTGACAGCTGGGTCCCCGTTCTTC
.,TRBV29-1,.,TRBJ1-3,CSVEEVGNTIYF,TGCAGCGTTGAGGAGGTTGGAAACACCATATATTTT
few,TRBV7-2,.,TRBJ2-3,CASSSSSGGSTDTQYF,TGTGCCAGCAGCTCGAGCTCTGGGGGTAGCACAGATACGCAGTATTTT
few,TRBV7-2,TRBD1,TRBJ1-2,CASSSQRDRGQNGYTF,TGTGCCAGCAGCTCCCAACGGGACAGGGGGCAAAATGGCTACACCTTC
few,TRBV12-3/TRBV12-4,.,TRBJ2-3,CASSPSTGRMGTDTQYF,TGTGCCAGCAGTCCAAGTACGGGACGGATGGGAACAGATACGCAGTATTTT
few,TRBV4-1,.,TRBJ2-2,CASSQEPGSNTGELFF,TGCGCCAGCAGCCAAGAACCAGGGTCGAACACTGGGGAGCTGTTTTTT